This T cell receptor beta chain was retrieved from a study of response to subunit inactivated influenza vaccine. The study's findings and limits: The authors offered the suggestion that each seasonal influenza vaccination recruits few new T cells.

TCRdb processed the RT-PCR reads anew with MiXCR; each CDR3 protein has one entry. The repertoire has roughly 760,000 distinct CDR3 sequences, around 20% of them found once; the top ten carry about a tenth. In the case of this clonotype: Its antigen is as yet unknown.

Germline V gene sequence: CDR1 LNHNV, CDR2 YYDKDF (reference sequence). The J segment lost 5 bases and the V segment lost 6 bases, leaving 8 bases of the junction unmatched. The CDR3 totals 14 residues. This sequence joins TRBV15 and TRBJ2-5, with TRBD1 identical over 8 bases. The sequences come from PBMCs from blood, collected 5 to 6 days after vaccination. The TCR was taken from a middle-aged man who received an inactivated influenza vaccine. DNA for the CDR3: TGTGCCACCAGTCGGACAGGGAGGATGGAGACCCAGTACTTC. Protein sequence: CATSRTGRMETQYF.